A selection of T cell receptor beta chains follows, all from one sample in a study of T cells in Graves' hyperthyroidism and ophthalmopathy. TCRdb reanalysed the multiplex PCR reads using MiXCR and keeps one entry per CDR3 protein. The table includes hundreds of thousands of distinct CDR3 sequences, around 20% detected once. Specimen: blood. These receptors all come from a man between 25 and 39 years old with Graves' ophthalmopathy. Both conserved end residues are part of each CDR3. A D gene is named only where the DNA matches it firmly. Some rows have no size entry. The others give once, few or many, or a class for an expanded clone.

D	V	J	size	CDR3
NA	TRBV7-8	TRBJ1-2	many	CASSFAPTPNGGYTF
NA	TRBV18	TRBJ2-1	many	CASSPLMSGVGGNEQFF
NA	TRBV20-1	TRBJ1-5	few	CSAARGGNQPQHF
NA	TRBV10-3	TRBJ2-7	NA	CAISSTGFEQYF
NA	TRBV19	TRBJ1-5	NA	CASSIWDVSNQPQHF
NA	TRBV6-2/TRBV6-3	TRBJ2-2	NA	CASSYFTGDFTGELFF
NA	TRBV7-9	TRBJ1-1	many	CASSPRTVGTEAFF
NA	TRBV7-2	TRBJ2-3	many	CASSSSGTATSTDTQYF
TRBD1	TRBV5-1	TRBJ2-1	few	CASSNRQGYNEQFF
NA	TRBV7-2	TRBJ1-1	many	CASSLMTEAFF
TRBD2	TRBV28	TRBJ2-5	NA	CASSAPSGIRETQYF
NA	TRBV15	TRBJ2-1	many	CATSRDTYNEQFF
NA	TRBV2	TRBJ1-1	many	CASCLLRNTEAFF
NA	TRBV3-1	TRBJ2-6	NA	CASSQDQPGANVLTF
TRBD1	TRBV25-1	TRBJ2-1	NA	CASSEQTGASSYNEQFF
TRBD2	TRBV2	TRBJ2-1	few	CASTLGIAGVANEQFF
NA	TRBV7-6	TRBJ1-2	NA	CASSPAPREGYTF